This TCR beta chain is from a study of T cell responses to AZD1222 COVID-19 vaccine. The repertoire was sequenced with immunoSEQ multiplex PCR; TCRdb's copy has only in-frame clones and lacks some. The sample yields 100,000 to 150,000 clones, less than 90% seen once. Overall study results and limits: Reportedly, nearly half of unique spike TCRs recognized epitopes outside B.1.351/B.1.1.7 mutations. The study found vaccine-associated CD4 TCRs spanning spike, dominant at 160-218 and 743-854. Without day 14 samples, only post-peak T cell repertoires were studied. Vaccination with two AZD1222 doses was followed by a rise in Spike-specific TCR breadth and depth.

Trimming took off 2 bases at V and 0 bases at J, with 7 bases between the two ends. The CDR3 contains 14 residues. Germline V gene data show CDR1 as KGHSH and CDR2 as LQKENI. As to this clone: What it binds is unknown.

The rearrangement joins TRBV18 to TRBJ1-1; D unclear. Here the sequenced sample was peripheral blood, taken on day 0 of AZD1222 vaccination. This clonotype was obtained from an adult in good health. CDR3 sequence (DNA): TGTGCCAGCTCACCAGGACTTATGAACACTGAAGCTTTCTTT. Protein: CASSPGLMNTEAFF.